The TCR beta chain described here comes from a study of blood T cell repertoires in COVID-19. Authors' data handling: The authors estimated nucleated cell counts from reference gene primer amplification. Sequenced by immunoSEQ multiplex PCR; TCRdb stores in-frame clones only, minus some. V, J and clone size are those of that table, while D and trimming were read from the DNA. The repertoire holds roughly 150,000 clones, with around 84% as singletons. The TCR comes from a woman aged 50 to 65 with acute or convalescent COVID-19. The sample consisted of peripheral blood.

The CDR3 region is CASSLGPLDYGYTF. The DNA of the CDR3 is TGTGCCAGCAGCCTTGGGCCTCTCGACTATGGCTACACCTTC. The chain employs TRBV7-3 and TRBJ1-2; D is ambiguous. Trimming stripped 5 bases from V and 3 bases from J, with 13 bases between. Germline values: CDR1 SGHTA, CDR2 FQGTGA. This CDR3 has 14 amino acids. Full variable domain (remainder filled in from reference TRBV7-3 and TRBJ1-2): GAGVSQTPSNKVTEKGKYVELRCDPISGHTALYWYRQSLGQGPEFLIYFQGTGAADDSGLPNDRFFAVRPEGSVSTLKIQRTERGDSAVYLCASSLGPLDYGYTFGSGTRLTVV.